This TCR beta chain stems from a study of PD-1 blockade in mismatch repair-deficient tumors. TCRdb's table, derived via immunoSEQ multiplex PCR, lists solely in-frame clones and lacks some. This sample has roughly 120,000 clones, with around nine tenths found just once. This CDR3 contains 14 residues. Germline V lookup: CDR1 SGHAT, CDR2 FQNNGV. V was shortened by 2 bases and J by 10 bases, with 15 bases between the two germline ends. TCR sequencing covered a few patients who responded to pembrolizumab. General study results and limits: Tumor-resident clones, often undetectable pretreatment in blood, expanded then contracted after pembrolizumab.

This clone was observed a single time. Antigen specificity is unknown. This receptor was identified in an adult with mismatch repair-deficient cancer. Specimen: peripheral blood, collected just under 74 weeks after starting pembrolizumab. The rearrangement joins TRBV11-2 to TRBJ2-1; D perhaps matches TRBD2 (5 bases). CDR3: CASSLPPGSGEQFF. In DNA, the CDR3 is TGTGCCAGCAGCTTACCCCCGGGATCTGGGGAGCAGTTCTTC.